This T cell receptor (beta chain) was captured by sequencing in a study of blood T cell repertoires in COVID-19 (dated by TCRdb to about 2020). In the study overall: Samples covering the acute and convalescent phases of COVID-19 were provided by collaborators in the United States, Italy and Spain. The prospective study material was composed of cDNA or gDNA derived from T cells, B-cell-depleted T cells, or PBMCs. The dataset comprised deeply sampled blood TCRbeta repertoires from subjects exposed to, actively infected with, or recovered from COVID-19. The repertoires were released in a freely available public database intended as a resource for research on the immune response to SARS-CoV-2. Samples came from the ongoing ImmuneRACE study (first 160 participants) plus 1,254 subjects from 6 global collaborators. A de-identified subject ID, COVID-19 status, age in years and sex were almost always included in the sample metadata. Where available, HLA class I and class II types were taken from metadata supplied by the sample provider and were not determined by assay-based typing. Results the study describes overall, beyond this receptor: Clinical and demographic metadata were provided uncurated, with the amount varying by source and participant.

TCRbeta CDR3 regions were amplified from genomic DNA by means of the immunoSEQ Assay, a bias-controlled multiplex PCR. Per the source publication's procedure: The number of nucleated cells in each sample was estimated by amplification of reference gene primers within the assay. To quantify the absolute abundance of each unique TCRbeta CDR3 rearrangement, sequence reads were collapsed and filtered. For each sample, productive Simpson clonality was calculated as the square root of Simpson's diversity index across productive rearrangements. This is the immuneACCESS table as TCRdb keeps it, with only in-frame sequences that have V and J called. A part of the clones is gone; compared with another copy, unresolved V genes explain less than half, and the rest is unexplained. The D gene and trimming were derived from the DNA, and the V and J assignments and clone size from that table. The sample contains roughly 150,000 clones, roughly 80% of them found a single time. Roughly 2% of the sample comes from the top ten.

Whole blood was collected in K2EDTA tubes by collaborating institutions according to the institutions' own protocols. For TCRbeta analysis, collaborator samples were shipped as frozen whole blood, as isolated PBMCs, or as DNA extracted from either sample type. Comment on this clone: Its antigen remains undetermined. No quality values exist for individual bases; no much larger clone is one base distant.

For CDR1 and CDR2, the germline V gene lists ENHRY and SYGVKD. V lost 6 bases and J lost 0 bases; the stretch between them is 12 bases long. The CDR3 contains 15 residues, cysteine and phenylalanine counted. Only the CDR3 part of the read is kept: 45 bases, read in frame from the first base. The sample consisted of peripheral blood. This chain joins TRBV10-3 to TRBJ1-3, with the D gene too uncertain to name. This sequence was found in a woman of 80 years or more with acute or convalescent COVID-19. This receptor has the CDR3 CAISSGAASGNTIYF. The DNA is TGTGCCATCAGCTCGGGAGCCGCCTCTGGAAACACCATATATTTT.